This T cell receptor (beta chain) was captured by sequencing in a study of blood T cell repertoires in COVID-19. Study-wide background: The cDNA or gDNA used as material had been derived from T cells, B-cell-depleted T cells, or PBMCs.

Original methodology: How many nucleated cells were present was estimated from reference gene primer amplification. Produced via immunoSEQ multiplex PCR; TCRdb's table is partial and in-frame only. That table supplies the V and J calls and clone size; D and trimming were determined from the DNA. The repertoire holds more than 300,000 clones, with about 90% as singletons. The germline V gene encodes CDR1 SGDLS and CDR2 YYNGEE. V was shortened by 2 bases and J by 4 bases, with 12 bases between the two germline ends. The CDR3 contains 14 residues. V gene TRBV9 combines with J gene TRBJ1-2; D might be TRBD1 (5 bases). Sample: peripheral blood. This TCR came from a woman aged 18 to 35 who had recovered from COVID-19. In DNA form, the CDR3 reads TGTGCCAGCAGCGTCGACAGAGACGTCTATGGCTACACCTTC. Amino acid sequence: CASSVDRDVYGYTF.